Below are 20 T cell receptor beta chains sequenced from a single sample in a study of beta chain features in type 1 diabetes. Notes on the study in general: In every one of the four CD4+ subsets, TCRB CDR3s were moderately but significantly shorter in Type 1 diabetes patients.

Reverse transcription of all isolated RNA meant that expressed TCRB transcripts were sequenced. Clones were read by immunoSEQ multiplex PCR, and TCRdb kept only the in-frame ones, dropping some. The profile shows about 650,000 clones, around an eighth of them singletons. These receptors' antigens are unknown. Sequencing was carried out using naive CD4+ T cells from blood. These receptor sequences come from a man aged 30 to 45 with type 1 diabetes.

This clone appeared a few times. The chain is built from TRBV30 and TRBJ2-1, with D perhaps TRBD2 (6 bases). Germline V lookup: CDR1 GTSNPN, CDR2 SVGIG (reference sequence). There are 16 residues in the CDR3. V lost 2 bases and J 9 bases, leaving 23 bases between the germline ends. CDR3 DNA: TGTGCCTGGAGTCCGACAAGGGCGGGGACTTGGGGTGAGCAGTTCTTC. It translates to CAWSPTRAGTWGEQFF.

This chain links TRBV5-4 with TRBJ1-5; D gene ambiguous. Germline V lookup: CDR1 SGHNT, CDR2 YYREEE (reference sequence). The CDR3 is 15 residues long. The germline V and J ends were trimmed by 2 bases and 0 bases, with 9 bases remaining between them. Written as DNA, the CDR3 is TGTGCCAGCAGCTTCAGGACTGATAGCAATCAGCCCCAGCATTTT. It encodes CASSFRTDSNQPQHF.

This clone was seen more than once but under ten times. V gene TRBV4-2 combines with J gene TRBJ1-1; TRBD1 aligns across 9 bases. The germline V gene has CDR1 LGHNA and CDR2 YNFKEQ. With V trimmed by 3 bases and J by 9 bases, 2 bases remained unmatched. This CDR3 spans 12 amino acids. In DNA form, the CDR3 reads TGTGCCAGCAGCCAGGGACAGGGTAAAGCTTTCTTT. It encodes CASSQGQGKAFF.

This clone was seen only a few times. The DNA for the CDR3 is TGTGCCAGCGTCCGCGAGCTGAACACTGAAGCTTTCTTT. Protein sequence: CASVRELNTEAFF. J is TRBJ1-1 and V is TRBV2; D gene unclear. The CDR3 contains 13 residues. Germline CDR1 reads SNHLY; CDR2 reads FYNNEI. Trimming pared 8 bases from V and 0 bases from J, leaving 10 bases between.

There are a few counts of this clone. The V and J genes are TRBV6-1 and TRBJ2-3, with D maybe TRBD1 (6 bases). Germline CDR1 reads MNHNS; CDR2 reads SASEGT. The CDR3 has 14 residues. V was clipped by 3 bases and J by 1 base, with 8 bases between them. The CDR3 is CASSEPGGTDTQYF. CDR3 DNA sequence: TGTGCCAGCAGTGAGCCAGGGGGCACAGATACGCAGTATTTT.

This clone came up a few times. The genes are TRBV29-1 and TRBJ2-5; either TRBD1 or TRBD2 may fit D (6 bases each). The CDR3 runs 13 residues. Trimming removed 6 bases at V and 5 bases at J, with 16 bases between. Germline V lookup: CDR1 SQVTM, CDR2 ANQGSEA. The CDR3 here is CSVAPGEAETQYF. The DNA for the CDR3 is TGCAGCGTAGCCCCAGGGGAGGCGGAGACCCAGTACTTC.

V gene TRBV2 combines with J gene TRBJ1-2; D gene ambiguous. Germline V gene lookup returns CDR1 SNHLY and CDR2 FYNNEI. V was clipped by 7 bases and J by 7 bases, with 16 bases between them. This CDR3 is built from 13 residues. The CDR3 protein is CASTIGPLAGYTF. CDR3 DNA: TGTGCCAGCACCATCGGACCGTTAGCTGGCTACACCTTC. Based on the CDR3 plus reference TRBV2 and TRBJ1-2, the full variable domain is EPEVTQTPSHQVTQMGQEVILRCVPISNHLYFYWYRQILGQKVEFLVSFYNNEISEKSEIFDDQFSVERPDGSNFTLKIRSTKLEDSAMYFCASTIGPLAGYTFGSGTRLTVV.

This clone was observed a handful of times. V gene TRBV29-1 combines with J gene TRBJ2-1; 10 positions agree with TRBD1. This CDR3 spans 14 amino acids. CDR1 and CDR2 (germline): SQVTM, ANQGSEA. V was clipped by 3 bases and J by 5 bases; unmatched bases: 4. The CDR3 DNA reads as TGCAGCGTTGACCGGACAGGGGGGGACAATGAGCAGTTCTTC. It encodes CSVDRTGGDNEQFF.

This clone has just a few counts. This sequence joins TRBV6-5 and TRBJ1-6; 8 bases match TRBD1. The CDR3 runs 15 residues. Losses at the gene ends were 8 bases for V and 9 bases for J; bases not matched to a gene: 12. Germline V gene lookup returns CDR1 MNHEY and CDR2 SVGAGI. This chain's CDR3 is CASQTGPQGGSPLHF. CDR3 DNA: TGTGCCAGCCAGACCGGGCCACAGGGGGGTTCACCCCTCCACTTT.

In its sample, this clone was seen a few times. This chain joins TRBV25-1 and TRBJ1-2; D possibly corresponds to TRBD1 (6 bases). The CDR3 length is 16 residues. Germline V CDR1 and CDR2: MGHDK, SYGVNS. Trimming left V 4 bases short and J 3 bases short, with 18 bases between. The CDR3 spells CASSVGGTPRDYGYTF. The CDR3 DNA reads as TGTGCCAGCAGTGTAGGGGGAACTCCGAGGGACTATGGCTACACCTTC.

The chain is built from TRBV7-2 and TRBJ1-5, with 7 positions matching TRBD1. Per the germline V gene, CDR1 is SGHTA and CDR2 is FQGNSA. The trim removed 4 bases at V and 4 bases at J, leaving 7 bases unmatched. The CDR3 loop spans 15 amino acids. CDR3 amino acids: CASSSTGTVNQPQHF. The CDR3 nucleotides read TGTGCCAGCAGCTCCACCGGGACAGTTAATCAGCCCCAGCATTTT.

The genes are TRBV9 and TRBJ2-2, with 11 nucleotides matching TRBD1. The V and J ends lost 4 bases and 12 bases, in that order; junction bases with no gene match: 14. The CDR3 is 16 amino acids. Germline loops: CDR1 SGDLS, CDR2 YYNGEE. CDR3 DNA: TGTGCCAGCAGCTCCCGGGACAGGGGGGTACCGGGGAAGCTGTTTTTT. Translation: CASSSRDRGVPGKLFF.

J is TRBJ2-1 and V is TRBV30; 11 positions match TRBD1. The junction had 5 bases not matched to a gene; V was cut back by 2 bases and J by 8 bases. In germline, CDR1 is GTSNPN, CDR2 SVGIG (reference sequence). The CDR3 sequence is 14 residues long. CDR3: CAWSQDRGRDEQFF. The CDR3 coding sequence is TGTGCCTGGAGTCAGGACAGGGGGCGCGATGAGCAGTTCTTC. Using reference TRBV30 and TRBJ2-1 for the parts outside the CDR3, the full variable domain is SQTIHQWPATLVQPVGSPLSLECTVEGTSNPNLYWYRQAAGRGLQLLFYSVGIGQISSEVPQNLSASRPQDRQFILSSKKLLLSDSGFYLCAWSQDRGRDEQFFGPGTRLTVL.

This clone has a handful of counts. The CDR3 region has the DNA TGCGCCAGCGCCGACAGTTCCCACTCCTACGAGCAGTACTTC. It yields the protein CASADSSHSYEQYF. V is TRBV23-1 and J is TRBJ2-7, with a weak D call TRBD1 (5 bases). TRBV23-1 is classed as an ORF, of uncertain function. This CDR3 has 14 amino acids. Trimming cost V 8 bases and J 0 bases, with 14 bases left between them.

The chain is built from TRBV12-5 and TRBJ2-7, with D possibly matching TRBD2 (6 bases). The CDR3 loop spans 13 amino acids. Per germline, CDR1 LGHNT and CDR2 FRNRAP. V lost 1 base to trimming and J lost 2 bases, with 6 bases between them. CDR3 in DNA: TGTGCTAGTGGTTTGGGGGAGGCCTACGAGCAGTACTTC. Translation gives CASGLGEAYEQYF.

This chain links TRBV5-6 with TRBJ2-7, with TRBD1 as a possible D gene (6 bases). The V gene's germline CDR1 is SGHDT and CDR2 YYEEEE. Trimming left V 4 bases short and J 6 bases short, with 11 bases between. This CDR3 contains 12 residues. CDR3 loop: CASSDTGIEQYF. The CDR3, as DNA: TGTGCCAGCAGCGATACAGGGATCGAGCAGTACTTC.

This clone was observed a few times. V is TRBV29-1 and J is TRBJ2-7, with 9 bases matching TRBD1. The CDR3 runs to 13 residues. With V trimmed by 7 bases and J by 3 bases, 7 bases remained unmatched. The germline CDR1 and CDR2 sequences are SQVTM and ANQGSEA. The CDR3 sequence: CSAERQGGYEQYF. CDR3 DNA: TGCAGCGCCGAAAGACAGGGGGGCTACGAGCAGTACTTC.

The rearrangement joins TRBV30 to TRBJ1-2; D uncertain. CDR1 is GTSNPN, CDR2 SVGIG, per germline (reference sequence). V was trimmed by 2 bases and J by 4 bases, leaving 11 bases between them. This CDR3 has 13 amino acids. The chain's CDR3 is CAWSSAWSYGYTF. The CDR3 DNA reads TGTGCCTGGAGTAGCGCGTGGAGCTATGGCTACACCTTC.

This clone was detected only a few times. The gene calls are TRBV9 and TRBJ2-3; the D gene could be TRBD1 or TRBD2 (6 bases each). The CDR3 has 16 amino acids. V was trimmed by 0 bases and J by 6 bases, leaving 17 bases between them. Germline CDR1 and CDR2: SGDLS and YYNGEE. The CDR3 DNA follows: TGTGCCAGCAGCGTAGCTGCGGGGACAACCCAGGATACGCAGTATTTT. Amino acids: CASSVAAGTTQDTQYF.

V usage is TRBV28 and J usage is TRBJ1-6; D remains ambiguous. The germline V gene has CDR1 MDHEN and CDR2 SYDVKM. The CDR3 runs 15 residues. Trimming cost V 7 bases and J 0 bases, with 10 bases left between them. The chain's CDR3 is CASINGYSYNSPLHF. Written as DNA, the CDR3 is TGTGCCAGCATCAATGGGTACTCCTATAATTCACCCCTCCACTTT.